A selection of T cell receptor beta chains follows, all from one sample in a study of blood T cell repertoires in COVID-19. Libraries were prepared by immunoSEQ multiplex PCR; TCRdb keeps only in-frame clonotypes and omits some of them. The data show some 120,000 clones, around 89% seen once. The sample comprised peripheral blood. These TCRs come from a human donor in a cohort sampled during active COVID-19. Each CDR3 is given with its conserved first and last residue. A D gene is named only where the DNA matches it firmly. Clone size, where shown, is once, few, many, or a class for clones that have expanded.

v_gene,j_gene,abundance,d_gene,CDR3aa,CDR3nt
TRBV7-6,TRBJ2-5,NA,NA,CASSLESGRARGETQYF,TGTGCCAGCAGCTTAGAGTCCGGGAGGGCCAGGGGGGAGACCCAGTACTTC
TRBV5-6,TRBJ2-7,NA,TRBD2,CASSRGGGPYEQYF,TGTGCCAGCAGCCGCGGGGGTGGCCCCTACGAGCAGTACTTC
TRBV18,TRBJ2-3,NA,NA,CASSPRAQNTDTQYF,TGTGCCAGCTCACCACGGGCACAGAACACAGATACGCAGTATTTT
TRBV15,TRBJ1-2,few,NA,CATSRPGFNYGYTF,TGTGCCACCAGCAGACCGGGGTTTAACTATGGCTACACCTTC
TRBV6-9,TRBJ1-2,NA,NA,CASSYEEYGYTF,TGTGCCAGCAGTTACGAGGAGTATGGCTACACCTTC
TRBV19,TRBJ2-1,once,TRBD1,CASSKSIQGSGQFF,TGTGCCAGTAGCAAATCGATACAGGGGAGCGGGCAGTTCTTC
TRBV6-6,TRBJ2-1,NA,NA,CASTAGIYNEQFF,TGTGCCAGCACGGCGGGGATTTACAATGAGCAGTTCTTC
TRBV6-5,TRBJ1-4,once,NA,CASSASGLGEKLFF,TGTGCCAGCAGCGCCTCGGGGTTAGGAGAAAAACTGTTTTTT
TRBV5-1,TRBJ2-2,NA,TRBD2,CASSHGLAGYPTGELFF,TGCGCCAGCAGCCACGGACTAGCGGGCTACCCCACCGGGGAGCTGTTTTTT
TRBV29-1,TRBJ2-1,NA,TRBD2,CSVGLAGVEQFF,TGCAGCGTTGGACTAGCGGGAGTTGAGCAGTTCTTC
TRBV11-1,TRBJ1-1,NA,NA,CASSLAADTEAFF,TGTGCCAGCAGCTTAGCGGCGGACACTGAAGCTTTCTTT
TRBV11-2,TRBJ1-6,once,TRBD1,CASSDRYRGSYNSPLHF,TGTGCCAGCAGCGACCGCTACAGGGGCTCCTATAATTCACCCCTCCACTTT
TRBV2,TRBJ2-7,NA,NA,CASRLSPLFYEQYF,TGTGCCAGCAGGCTTAGTCCCCTTTTCTACGAGCAGTACTTC
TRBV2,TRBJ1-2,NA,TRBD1,CASRSGTVNYGYTF,TGTGCCAGCAGATCCGGGACAGTTAACTATGGCTACACCTTC
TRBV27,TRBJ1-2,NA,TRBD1,CASSPWDRGHYGYTF,TGTGCCAGCAGTCCGTGGGACAGGGGACACTATGGCTACACCTTC
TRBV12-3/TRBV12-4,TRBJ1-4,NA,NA,CASSLRTSEKLFF,TGTGCCAGCAGTTTAAGGACTTCTGAAAAACTGTTTTTT
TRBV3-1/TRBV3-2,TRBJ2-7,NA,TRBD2,CASSQQLAGVSSYEQYF,TGTGCCAGCAGCCAACAGCTAGCGGGGGTGAGCTCCTACGAGCAGTACTTC
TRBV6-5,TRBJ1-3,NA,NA,CASSYSFAPGGNTIYF,TGTGCCAGCAGTTACTCGTTCGCCCCAGGTGGAAACACCATATATTTT
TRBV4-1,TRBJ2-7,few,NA,CASSHAHESEQYF,TGCGCCAGCAGCCATGCTCACGAGTCCGAGCAGTACTTC
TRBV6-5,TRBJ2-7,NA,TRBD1,CASSQDRVLYEQYF,TGTGCCAGCAGTCAGGACAGGGTCCTATACGAGCAGTACTTC
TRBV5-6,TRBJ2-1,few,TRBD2,CASSPLGLADNEQFF,TGTGCCAGCAGCCCTTTGGGACTAGCTGACAATGAGCAGTTCTTC
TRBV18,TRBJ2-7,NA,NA,CASSPPEAVGTYEQYF,TGTGCCAGCTCCCCACCAGAGGCAGTAGGGACTTACGAGCAGTACTTC
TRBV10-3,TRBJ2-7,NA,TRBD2,CAISESGGTEQYF,TGTGCCATCAGTGAGTCGGGGGGGACTGAGCAGTACTTC
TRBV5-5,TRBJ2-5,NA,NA,CASSLVVFPETQYF,TGTGCCAGCAGCTTGGTCGTATTTCCGGAGACCCAGTACTTC
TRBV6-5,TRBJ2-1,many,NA,CASSPTLRGNNEQFF,TGTGCCAGCAGCCCGACTCTTCGGGGAAACAATGAGCAGTTCTTC
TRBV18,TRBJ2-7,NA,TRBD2,CASSPLKREDDYEQYF,TGTGCCAGCTCACCACTCAAGCGGGAGGATGACTACGAGCAGTACTTC
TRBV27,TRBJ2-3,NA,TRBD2,CASSTGTSGAVDTQYF,TGTGCCAGCAGTACTGGGACTAGCGGGGCCGTAGATACGCAGTATTTT
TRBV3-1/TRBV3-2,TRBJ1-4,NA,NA,CASSQEPRDEKLFF,TGTGCCAGCAGCCAAGAACCCAGGGATGAAAAACTGTTTTTT
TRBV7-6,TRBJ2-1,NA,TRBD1,CASSHPPTTDRETYNEQFF,TGTGCCAGCAGCCACCCCCCGACTACAGACAGGGAGACCTACAATGAGCAGTTCTTC
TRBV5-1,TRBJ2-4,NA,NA,CASSLAPGVAKNIQYF,TGCGCCAGCAGCCTCGCACCAGGGGTAGCCAAAAACATTCAGTACTTC
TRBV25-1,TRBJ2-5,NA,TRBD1,CASRESPTGPQYF,TGTGCCAGCAGGGAAAGCCCGACAGGGCCCCAGTACTTC
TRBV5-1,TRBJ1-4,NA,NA,CASSFSQGTNEKLFF,TGCGCCAGCAGCTTTTCGCAGGGTACTAATGAAAAACTGTTTTTT
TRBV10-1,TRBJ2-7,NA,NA,CASSGPGIYEQYF,TGCGCCAGCAGTGGGCCAGGGATCTACGAGCAGTACTTC
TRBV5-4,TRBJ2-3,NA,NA,CASSLVKGRGTDTQYF,TGTGCCAGCAGCTTGGTGAAAGGTCGGGGTACAGATACGCAGTATTTT
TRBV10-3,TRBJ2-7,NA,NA,CAIGQDYEQYF,TGTGCCATCGGGCAGGACTACGAGCAGTACTTC
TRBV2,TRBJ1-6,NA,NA,CASKRESGENSPLHF,TGTGCCAGCAAAAGGGAGTCCGGAGAGAATTCACCCCTCCACTTT
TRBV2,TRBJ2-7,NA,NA,CASSWVSSGPSYEQYF,TGTGCCAGCAGTTGGGTCTCCAGCGGTCCATCCTACGAGCAGTACTTC
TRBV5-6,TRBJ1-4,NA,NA,CASSLAQGITNEKLFF,TGTGCCAGCAGCCTTGCGCAGGGTATCACTAATGAAAAACTGTTTTTT
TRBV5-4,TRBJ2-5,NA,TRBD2,CASSVGTRGGQETQYF,TGTGCCAGCAGCGTCGGGACTAGGGGAGGTCAAGAGACCCAGTACTTC
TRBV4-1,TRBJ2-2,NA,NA,CASSQGGWTGELFF,TGCGCCAGCAGCCAGGGGGGTTGGACCGGGGAGCTGTTTTTT
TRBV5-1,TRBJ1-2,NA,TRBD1,CASSPDRGWDYGYTF,TGCGCCAGCAGCCCAGACAGGGGTTGGGACTATGGCTACACCTTC
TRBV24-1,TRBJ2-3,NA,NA,CATSDLRDTQYF,TGTGCCACCAGTGATCTGAGGGATACGCAGTATTTT
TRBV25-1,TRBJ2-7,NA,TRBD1,CASSADRESDEQYF,TGTGCCAGCAGTGCGGACAGGGAGTCGGACGAGCAGTACTTC
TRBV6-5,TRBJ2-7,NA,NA,CASIFRRGKDYEQYF,TGTGCCAGCATTTTCCGCCGGGGGAAGGACTACGAGCAGTACTTC
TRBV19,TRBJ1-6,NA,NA,CASTAGPTFNSPLHF,TGTGCCAGTACCGCGGGACCGACTTTTAATTCACCCCTCCACTTT
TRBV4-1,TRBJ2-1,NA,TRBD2,CASTFLAASYNEQFF,TGCGCCAGCACCTTTCTAGCGGCTTCCTACAATGAGCAGTTCTTC
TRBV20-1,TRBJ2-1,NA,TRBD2,CSASELAINEQFF,TGCAGTGCTAGTGAACTAGCGATCAATGAGCAGTTCTTC
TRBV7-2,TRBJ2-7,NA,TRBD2,CASSDIPSGSYEQYF,TGTGCCAGCAGCGACATCCCTAGCGGATCCTACGAGCAGTACTTC
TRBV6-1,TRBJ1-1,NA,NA,CASSEAERTEAFF,TGTGCCAGCAGTGAAGCGGAGAGAACTGAAGCTTTCTTT
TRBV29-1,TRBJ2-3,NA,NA,CSVESTDTDTQYF,TGCAGCGTTGAAAGTACAGACACAGATACGCAGTATTTT
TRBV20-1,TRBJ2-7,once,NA,CSASYREYEQYF,TGCAGTGCTAGTTACAGGGAGTACGAGCAGTACTTC
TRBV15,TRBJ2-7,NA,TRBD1,CATSRGQTYEQYF,TGTGCCACCAGCAGGGGACAGACCTACGAGCAGTACTTC
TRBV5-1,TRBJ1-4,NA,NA,CASSDPGGNNEKLFF,TGCGCCAGCAGCGACCCGGGGGGGAATAATGAAAAACTGTTTTTT
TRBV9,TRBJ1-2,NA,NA,CASSVLGQSYGYTF,TGTGCCAGCAGCGTTCTCGGACAGAGTTATGGCTACACCTTC
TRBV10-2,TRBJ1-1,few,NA,CASSEQGRMNTEAFF,TGCGCCAGCAGTGAGCAGGGGCGCATGAACACTGAAGCTTTCTTT
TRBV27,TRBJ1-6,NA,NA,CASMGGMSSPLHF,TGTGCCAGCATGGGAGGGATGAGTTCACCCCTCCACTTT
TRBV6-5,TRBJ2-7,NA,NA,CASRPERILTYEQYF,TGTGCCAGCCGACCCGAGAGGATTTTAACCTACGAGCAGTACTTC